This T cell receptor (beta chain) was retrieved from a study of Graves' ophthalmopathy and Graves' hyperthyroidism. For repertoire sequencing, the TCR beta CDR3 regions were amplified from RNA transcripts. RT-PCR with HTBI primers came first, then second-round multiplex PCR. TCRdb processed the multiplex PCR reads anew with MiXCR; each CDR3 protein has one entry. Found here are around 670,000 distinct CDR3 sequences, 40% of them singletons; the top ten hold around 40%. Each diagnosis was determined on the basis of clinical symptoms, serum thyroxine, TRAb, thyroid ultrasound and orbital computed tomography. A few counts support this clonotype. This CDR3 comprises 15 residues. Trimming stripped 1 base from V and 1 base from J, with 8 bases between.

The sequence came from an adult man with Graves' ophthalmopathy. The chain couples TRBV12-3 or TRBV12-4 to TRBJ1-3, with no clear D. What was sequenced was peripheral blood. CDR3 sequence (DNA): TGTGCCAGCAGTTTAGTAGTGGCTTCTGGAAACACCATATATTTT. Residues: CASSLVVASGNTIYF.